The rows below give T cell receptor beta chains drawn from one sample of a study of patients and donors after allogeneic stem cell transplantation. TCRdb reanalysed the RT-PCR reads using MiXCR and keeps one entry per CDR3 protein. The sample has tens of thousands of distinct CDR3 sequences, roughly 5.2% seen once. Sequenced sample: blood, either unsorted or a sorted T cell fraction (not recorded which). The source of these receptors is a human donor who was either an allogeneic HSCT recipient or a stem cell or donor lymphocyte infusion donor (not recorded which). It is not recorded whose cells these are; they may come from a transplant donor. CDR3s include the opening cysteine and the closing phenylalanine or tryptophan. Each record gives: V gene, J gene, clone size, D gene, CDR3 protein, CDR3 DNA. The D gene is left open where the match is weak. Rows may omit the clone size; those that give it use once, few, many or a size class.

TRBV19,TRBJ1-5,many,NA,CASSAHRRDQPQHF,TGTGCCAGTAGTGCTCACCGGCGGGATCAGCCCCAGCATTTT
TRBV10-3,TRBJ2-1,many,TRBD2,CATTRAGGTYNEQFF,TGTGCCACTACGCGGGCGGGAGGTACCTACAATGAGCAGTTCTTC
TRBV5-1,TRBJ2-3,many,NA,CASSFGSQGDTQYF,TGCGCCAGCAGCTTCGGATCCCAGGGAGATACGCAGTATTTT
TRBV6-2/TRBV6-3,TRBJ2-1,many,TRBD1,CASSWDSSYNEQFF,TGTGCCAGCAGTTGGGACAGCTCCTACAATGAGCAGTTCTTC
TRBV20-1,TRBJ2-5,many,NA,CSAKGASQETQYF,TGCAGTGCGAAGGGCGCTAGTCAAGAGACCCAGTACTTC
TRBV11-2,TRBJ2-7,many,NA,CASSLGGIAYEQYF,TGTGCCAGCAGCTTAGGTGGTATAGCCTACGAGCAGTACTTC
TRBV7-9,TRBJ2-1,many,TRBD1,CASADIRGRRGEQFF,TGTGCCAGCGCCGACATAAGGGGGCGCCGGGGTGAGCAGTTCTTC
TRBV20-1,TRBJ2-7,many,TRBD1,CSAETGKTEEQYF,TGCAGTGCGGAGACAGGGAAAACGGAAGAGCAGTACTTC
TRBV6-1,TRBJ2-3,many,TRBD2,CATKLAGVTDTQYF,TGTGCCACCAAACTAGCGGGGGTCACAGATACGCAGTATTTT
TRBV4-2,TRBJ2-1,many,TRBD2,CASSPFGTTDYNEQFF,TGTGCCAGCAGCCCCTTTGGGACTACCGACTACAATGAGCAGTTCTTC
TRBV20-1,TRBJ2-7,many,TRBD2,CSASLSGISYEQYF,TGCAGTGCTAGCTTAAGCGGGATTAGCTACGAGCAGTACTTC
TRBV7-2,TRBJ1-2,many,TRBD1,CASSPRPGQAVYGYTF,TGTGCCAGCAGCCCGCGGCCGGGACAGGCGGTTTATGGCTACACCTTC
TRBV11-2,TRBJ1-1,many,TRBD1,CASSSLRGLGEAFF,TGTGCCAGCAGCTCGTTGAGGGGGCTTGGGGAAGCTTTCTTT
TRBV3-1,TRBJ2-5,many,NA,CASSPEGGSGTQYF,TGTGCCAGCAGCCCTGAGGGGGGCTCGGGTACCCAGTACTTC
TRBV5-4,TRBJ2-2,once,TRBD2,CASSYRTSANTGELFF,TGTGCCAGCAGCTACAGGACTAGCGCGAACACCGGGGAGCTGTTTTTT
TRBV7-9,TRBJ1-6,many,NA,CASSFSVGLTVSPLHF,TGTGCCAGCAGCTTCTCAGTGGGTTTGACGGTTTCACCCCTCCACTTT
TRBV5-1,TRBJ2-1,many,TRBD2,CASSLGTSGGDEQFF,TGCGCCAGCAGCTTGGGGACTAGCGGGGGCGATGAGCAGTTCTTC
TRBV19,TRBJ2-5,NA,NA,CASSRVEAETQYF,TGTGCCAGTAGTAGGGTAGAGGCGGAGACCCAGTACTTC
TRBV24-1,TRBJ2-3,NA,NA,CATSGWGSSTDTQYF,TGTGCCACCAGTGGTTGGGGTTCGAGCACAGATACGCAGTATTTT
TRBV3-1,TRBJ1-5,NA,NA,CASSPRFGPQHF,TGTGCCAGCAGCCCTAGGTTTGGACCCCAGCATTTT
TRBV19,TRBJ1-6,few,NA,CASSIGGRQLHSPLHF,TGTGCCAGTAGTATAGGGGGCCGCCAGTTGCATTCACCCCTCCACTTT
TRBV7-6,TRBJ1-2,many,TRBD1,CASSLAPGQGAGYGYTF,TGTGCCAGCAGCTTAGCACCGGGACAGGGGGCGGGCTATGGCTACACCTTC
TRBV9,TRBJ2-5,many,NA,CASSVKLRETQYF,TGTGCCAGCAGCGTGAAACTTCGCGAGACCCAGTACTTC
TRBV6-1,TRBJ2-7,few,TRBD2,CASSLAGRSYEQYF,TGTGCCAGCAGTCTAGCGGGGCGCTCCTACGAGCAGTACTTC
TRBV4-2,TRBJ2-7,many,NA,CASSQEVVSGLYEQYF,TGTGCCAGCAGCCAAGAAGTGGTTAGCGGCCTCTACGAGCAGTACTTC
TRBV5-4,TRBJ2-3,few,NA,CASSFPGLSTDTQYF,TGTGCCAGCAGCTTCCCGGGACTCTCCACAGATACGCAGTATTTT
TRBV11-2,TRBJ2-6,few,NA,CASSSPRGPGANVLTF,TGTGCCAGCAGCTCCCCTCGAGGCCCTGGGGCCAACGTCCTGACTTTC
TRBV5-1,TRBJ2-7,many,NA,CASSLVSGTHSGEQYF,TGCGCCAGCAGCTTGGTATCCGGGACCCACAGTGGCGAGCAGTACTTC
TRBV3-1,TRBJ2-5,many,TRBD2,CASTGGVGRPETQYF,TGTGCCAGCACGGGGGGAGTAGGGAGGCCAGAGACCCAGTACTTC
TRBV20-1,TRBJ2-5,many,TRBD2,CSARDPGLGEETQYF,TGCAGTGCTAGAGATCCGGGACTAGGGGAAGAGACCCAGTACTTC
TRBV20-1,TRBJ2-5,NA,TRBD1,CSASGTGVETQYF,TGCAGTGCTAGCGGGACAGGGGTGGAGACCCAGTACTTC
TRBV12-3/TRBV12-4,TRBJ1-2,many,NA,CASTDGAWGGYTF,TGTGCCAGCACCGATGGGGCCTGGGGTGGCTACACCTTC
TRBV19,TRBJ1-5,few,TRBD1,CASSVGGGQGSQPQHF,TGTGCCAGTAGCGTGGGTGGCGGACAGGGGTCACAGCCCCAGCATTTT
TRBV24-1,TRBJ2-5,few,TRBD2,CATSERTSGRRGETQYF,TGTGCCACCAGTGAAAGGACTAGCGGGAGAAGAGGGGAGACCCAGTACTTC
TRBV20-1,TRBJ1-1,many,NA,CSARGGPNESEAFF,TGCAGTGCTAGAGGGGGGCCGAACGAGTCTGAAGCTTTCTTT
TRBV6-4,TRBJ1-6,many,NA,CASSRQPGNSPLHF,TGTGCCAGCAGTCGCCAACCAGGGAATTCACCCCTCCACTTT
TRBV6-1,TRBJ2-4,NA,TRBD2,CASSESAGLKNIQYF,TGTGCCAGCAGTGAGTCAGCGGGATTAAAAAACATTCAGTACTTC
TRBV5-6,TRBJ1-4,many,TRBD1,CASSPTGEEKLFF,TGTGCCAGCAGCCCTACAGGGGAAGAAAAACTGTTTTTT
TRBV5-1,TRBJ2-3,many,TRBD1,CASSYLLGQKSTDTQYF,TGCGCCAGCAGCTACCTACTGGGACAGAAAAGCACAGATACGCAGTATTTT
TRBV6-2/TRBV6-3,TRBJ1-2,many,NA,CASSYMGYGYTF,TGTGCCAGCAGTTACATGGGCTATGGCTACACCTTC
TRBV7-8,TRBJ2-2,few,NA,CASRQHNTGELFF,TGTGCCAGCAGACAGCACAACACCGGGGAGCTGTTTTTT